The 19 T cell receptor beta chains listed next were all sequenced from one sample in a study of blood T cell repertoires in COVID-19. Repertoires were generated with immunoSEQ multiplex PCR, while TCRdb's copy carries only in-frame clones and drops some. The sample has a few hundred thousand clones; roughly four fifths are singletons. Sample: PBMCs or T cells enriched from blood (not recorded which). These receptors came from a woman aged 50 to 60 who had recovered from COVID-19.

The V call is TRBV4-2, the J call TRBJ2-3, with 8 bases aligning to TRBD2. CDR3 length: 16 amino acids. Germline CDR1 is LGHNA and CDR2 is YNFKEQ. V trimming: 6 bases; J trimming: 6 bases; junction bases outside the gene matches: 14. For the CDR3, the DNA is TGTGCCAGCAGTCTCCCGCGAGCGGGAGTGAGGGATACGCAGTATTTT. This gives the protein CASSLPRAGVRDTQYF.

The CDR3 DNA reads TGTGCCAGCAGCGTAGGAGGCCAAACCATTCAGTACTTC. This translates into CASSVGGQTIQYF. The chain has TRBV9 and TRBJ2-4; unclear D gene. The CDR3 extends over 13 amino acids. Germline V gives CDR1 SGDLS, CDR2 YYNGEE. V lost 0 bases and J 9 bases, leaving 10 bases between the germline ends.

The V call is TRBV6-2 or TRBV6-3, the J call TRBJ2-7; 11 bases line up with TRBD1. CDR1 is MNHEY and CDR2 is SVGEGT in the germline V gene. The CDR3 loop spans 17 amino acids. Losses at the gene ends were 0 bases for V and 2 bases for J; bases not matched to a gene: 6. CDR3 amino acids: CASSYSLDRGRAYEQYF. The CDR3 coding sequence is TGTGCCAGCAGTTACTCTTTGGACAGGGGGCGCGCCTACGAGCAGTACTTC.

This sequence joins TRBV5-1 and TRBJ2-7; 11 nucleotides align to TRBD1. CDR3 length: 16 residues. Germline V gives CDR1 SGHRS, CDR2 YFSETQ. V lost 4 bases to trimming and J lost 1 base; unmatched junction nucleotides: 7. The CDR3 here is CASSLAGTGGSYEQYF. The CDR3 DNA follows: TGCGCCAGCAGCCTGGCCGGGACAGGGGGTTCCTACGAGCAGTACTTC.

The chain carries TRBV7-9 and TRBJ1-1; 9 bases map to TRBD1. The CDR3 extends over 15 amino acids. From germline, CDR1 is SEHNR and CDR2 FQNEAQ (reference sequence). V shed 5 bases, J shed 4 bases, and the junction held 8 bases outside the gene matches. This CDR3 is CASSARQGDVTEAFF. The DNA of the CDR3 is TGTGCCAGCAGCGCCAGACAGGGGGACGTCACTGAAGCTTTCTTT.

CDR3 protein: CASSAHGTKGNTIYF. Here the CDR3 DNA reads TGTGCCAGTAGTGCCCACGGGACTAAAGGAAACACCATATATTTT. The chain couples TRBV19 to TRBJ1-3; a possible D gene is TRBD1 (5 bases). The ends were cut back, 5 bases at V and 4 bases at J, with 15 bases in the middle. The CDR3 is 15 amino acids. Germline CDR1 reads LNHDA; CDR2 reads SQIVND (reference sequence).

This clone was detected only once. V usage is TRBV21-1 and J usage is TRBJ1-4. TRBV21-1 is flagged as a pseudogene. The CDR3 is made up of 18 amino acids. Here the CDR3 DNA reads TGTGCCAGCAGCAAGGGGGTGAGGAGGGAAGCAACTAATGAAAAACTGTTTTTT. It specifies CASSKGVRREATNEKLFF.

This rearrangement joins TRBV27 to TRBJ1-6; possible D gene TRBD1, 6 bases. This CDR3 contains 14 residues. In germline, CDR1 is MNHEY, CDR2 SMNVEV (reference sequence). Trimming cost V 11 bases and J 4 bases, with 15 bases left between them. DNA of the CDR3: TGTGCCGCGAAGTACAGGGCATATAATTCACCCCTCCACTTT. Protein sequence: CAAKYRAYNSPLHF.

The chain links TRBV6-1 to TRBJ2-7, with 8 bases identical to TRBD2. V dropped 3 bases and J dropped 6; count of bases not matched to a gene: 10. Germline CDR1 is MNHNS and CDR2 is SASEGT. CDR3 size: 15 residues. The DNA for the CDR3 is TGTGCCAGCAGTGAGCACGGGGGGGCGGGGGCCGAGCAGTACTTC. Protein: CASSEHGGAGAEQYF.

V and J are TRBV7-9 and TRBJ2-7, with D maybe TRBD1 (5 bases). The V gene's germline CDR1 is SEHNR and CDR2 FQNEAQ (reference sequence). The CDR3 consists of 12 residues. Trimming took 8 bases from V and 1 from J, leaving 9 bases between them. The CDR3 nucleotides read TGTGCCAGCGGCGACAGTTCCTACGAGCAGTACTTC. It translates to CASGDSSYEQYF.

This clone was detected only once. The chain couples TRBV18 to TRBJ1-1; 7 bases are shared with TRBD1. The CDR3 spans 14 residues. Looked up from germline, CDR1 is KGHSH and CDR2 is LQKENI. J gave up 6 bases and V 4 bases, and 8 bases lay outside the gene matches. The CDR3 DNA sequence: TGTGCCAGCTCACTTAGACAGGGTGTATCTGAAGCTTTCTTT. Protein product: CASSLRQGVSEAFF.

V gene TRBV5-4 combines with J gene TRBJ2-5, with D maybe TRBD1 (6 bases). Germline CDR1 SGHNT, CDR2 YYREEE (reference sequence). The CDR3 spans 14 residues. Trimming took 0 bases from V and 6 from J, leaving 12 bases between them. The CDR3 sequence is CASSLATGLQTQYF. In nucleotides, the CDR3 is TGTGCCAGCAGCTTGGCCACAGGGTTGCAGACCCAGTACTTC. The full variable domain, in which reference TRBV5-4 and TRBJ2-5 provide the parts outside the CDR3, is ETGVTQSPTHLIKTRGQQVTLRCSSQSGHNTVSWYQQALGQGPQFIFQYYREEENGRGNFPPRFSGLQFPNYSSELNVNALELDDSALYLCASSLATGLQTQYFGPGTRLLVL.

The rearrangement joins TRBV4-2 to TRBJ1-2; D might be TRBD1 (5 bases). V was clipped by 2 bases and J by 0 bases, with 10 bases between them. This CDR3 has 15 amino acids. From germline, CDR1 is LGHNA and CDR2 YNFKEQ. The CDR3 sequence is CASSQRDSSNYGYTF. The CDR3, as DNA: TGTGCCAGCAGCCAACGGGACTCCTCTAACTATGGCTACACCTTC.

This sequence joins TRBV21-1 and TRBJ1-5. TRBV21-1 is assigned pseudogene status. The CDR3 loop spans 16 amino acids. This CDR3 is CASSKSGGQVNQPQHF. In DNA form, the CDR3 reads TGTGCCAGCAGCAAAAGCGGAGGGCAGGTCAATCAGCCCCAGCATTTT.

The J gene is TRBJ2-1, the V gene TRBV21-1; the DNA was not used to check the table's D call, TRBD1. TRBV21-1 is recorded as a pseudogene. The CDR3 sequence is 16 residues long. DNA for the CDR3: TGTGCCAGCAGTCGAAGGAGGGGACAGGGGTTAAGTGAGCAGTTCTTC. It encodes CASSRRRGQGLSEQFF.

The chain has TRBV27 and TRBJ2-5; D may be TRBD1 (7 bases). The CDR3 length is 16 residues. V was trimmed by 6 bases and J by 2 bases, leaving 19 bases between them. Germline lookup yields CDR1 MNHEY and CDR2 SMNVEV (reference sequence). As DNA, the CDR3 is TGTGCCAGCAGCCCCCTTGGGGGGACAGCTCAAGAGACCCAGTACTTC. This sequence encodes CASSPLGGTAQETQYF.

This sequence joins TRBV18 and TRBJ1-1; 7 nucleotides align to TRBD1. The CDR3 has 14 amino acids. Trimming cost V 1 base and J 5 bases; bases outside gene matches: 4. Germline CDR1 reads KGHSH; CDR2 reads LQKENI. The chain's CDR3 is CASSPRTGETEAFF. CDR3 bases: TGTGCCAGCTCACCACGCACAGGGGAGACTGAAGCTTTCTTT.

The V gene is TRBV12-3 or TRBV12-4, the J gene TRBJ1-5; no definite D call. CDR3 length equals 13 residues. Between the trimmed V and J ends, which lost 6 bases and 6 bases, there was a span of 12 bases. The CDR3, as DNA: TGTGCCAGCAGCCTTACTGCTGGTCAGCCCCAGCATTTT. This gives the protein CASSLTAGQPQHF.

The genes are TRBV7-2 and TRBJ1-4; D call uncertain. This CDR3 spans 15 amino acids. V lost 5 bases, J lost 0 bases, and 10 bases lay in between. Per germline, CDR1 SGHTA and CDR2 FQGNSA. In nucleotides, the CDR3 is TGTGCCAGCAGCCTCTCCTCCGCAACTAATGAAAAACTGTTTTTT. It codes for CASSLSSATNEKLFF.